Described below is a single T cell receptor beta chain sequence and its context. Its antigen remains unidentified. Authors' methods: From ImmunoSEQ came sequences covering only the junction and carrying no quality scores, so filtering differed. The repertoire was sequenced with immunoSEQ multiplex PCR; TCRdb's copy has only in-frame clones and lacks some. V, J and clone size reflect that table, while D and trimming were determined from the DNA. Of some 630,000 clones listed, 72% are singletons. Deletions cut 2 bases from V and 0 bases from J, with 8 bases between. The germline V gene encodes CDR1 SGHNT and CDR2 YYREEE (reference sequence). The CDR3 has 15 amino acids. This specimen comes from a study of shared clonotypes between healthy human individuals. As for the study in general: Per donor, three plates held CD4 naive cells, three held CD4 memory, two held CD8 naive and one held CD8 memory.

Study outcomes and limitations: Naive CD4 clonotypes overlapped across several donors at about 5.2%. Measured sharing among donors was expected to vary with sequencing depth.

The TCR was taken from a woman between 25 and 40 years old in good health. The chain carries TRBV5-4 and TRBJ2-2; perhaps TRBD1 as D (6 bases). Sequenced material: memory CD4+ T cells sorted from blood. Subset meaning: CD45RA-negative fraction. CDR3 loop: CASSLRGSNTGELFF. The CDR3 DNA follows: TGTGCCAGCAGCTTAAGGGGGTCGAACACCGGGGAGCTGTTTTTT.